Each of the 18 T cell receptor beta chains below was sequenced from the same sample in a study of T-cell reconstitution after alpha-beta-depleted transplantation in children (dated by TCRdb to 2015 to 2016). The library was obtained by PCR. Sequencer: Illumina HiSeq 2500. Molecular barcoding was employed in the preparation of TCR libraries, with unique molecular identifiers being used to normalize TCRbeta repertoire quantification. TCRdb redid the processing of the public reads, applying fastp at Q25 and MiXCR, and retained in-frame beta chains. A single entry per CDR3 protein holds the most common genes and DNA from its merged rows. The sample includes fewer than 120,000 distinct CDR3 sequences, with around 10% observed a single time. The ten biggest clones cover 8% of the sample. This sample comprised PBMCs from the stem cell graft donor, obtained from the stem cell graft. These receptors were taken from a human donor who donated a stem cell graft to a child with acute lymphoblastic leukemia.

Many counts were recorded for this clonotype. The chain is built from TRBV5-1 and TRBJ2-7, with D perhaps matching TRBD1 or TRBD2 (5 bases each). The CDR3 loop spans 14 amino acids. CDR1 and CDR2 (germline): SGHRS, YFSETQ. V lost 4 bases and J 2 bases, leaving 13 bases between the germline ends. The CDR3 DNA sequence: TGCGCCAGCAGCCGCGAGGGACGTCCCTACGAGCAGTACTTC. It yields the protein CASSREGRPYEQYF.

In this sample, this clonotype turned up many times. The chain combines TRBV12-3 or TRBV12-4 with TRBJ2-1; weak D call: TRBD2 (6 bases). This CDR3 is built from 16 residues. The V end lost 2 bases, the J end lost 2 bases, and 13 bases lay between the germline ends. DNA for the CDR3: TGTGCCAGCAGTTTAATGGAGGGTTGGACCTACAATGAGCAGTTCTTC. Translating gives CASSLMEGWTYNEQFF.

In this sample, this clonotype turned up many times. The V call is TRBV5-1, the J call TRBJ2-1; TRBD1 matches 8 bases. CDR3 length: 20 amino acids. Germline V gene sequence: CDR1 SGHRS, CDR2 YFSETQ. The ends lost 4 bases at V and 0 bases at J; junction bases unmatched: 18. The CDR3 nucleotides are TGCGCCAGCAGCCTCTGGTCAGCGGACAGGGCGCCATTCTCCTACAATGAGCAGTTCTTC. It translates to CASSLWSADRAPFSYNEQFF. The full variable domain, its missing parts supplied by reference TRBV5-1 and TRBJ2-1, is KAGVTQTPRYLIKTRGQQVTLSCSPISGHRSVSWYQQTPGQGLQFLFEYFSETQRNKGNFPGRFSGRQFSNSRSEMNVSTLELGDSALYLCASSLWSADRAPFSYNEQFFGPGTRLTVL.

The chain joins TRBV27 to TRBJ2-7, with unresolved D. The CDR3 covers 14 residues. The V and J ends lost 1 base and 2 bases respectively, with 9 bases between them. CDR1 and CDR2 from the germline V gene are MNHEY and SMNVEV (reference sequence). CDR3 bases: TGTGCCAGCAGTTTATTGGGATCACCCTACGAGCAGTACTTC. It yields the protein CASSLLGSPYEQYF.

This clonotype was recorded at least ten times. The chain couples TRBV7-2 to TRBJ2-3; TRBD1 is a possible D gene (5 bases). Trimming removed 6 bases from V and 3 bases from J, with 13 bases in between. The CDR3 sequence is 14 residues long. Germline V gives CDR1 SGHTA, CDR2 FQGNSA. The CDR3 here is CASRPPTVTDTQYF. CDR3 DNA sequence: TGTGCCAGCAGACCGCCGACAGTTACAGATACGCAGTATTTT.

In its sample, this clonotype was seen many times. The CDR3 is CASSLFSSGRQGEQYF. In DNA, the CDR3 is TGTGCCAGCTCATTATTCAGTAGTGGAAGACAAGGAGAGCAGTACTTC. The chain carries TRBV6-5 and TRBJ2-7; D is unclear. The CDR3 runs to 16 residues. V lost 8 bases and J 7 bases, leaving 27 bases between the germline ends. The germline V gene has CDR1 MNHEY and CDR2 SVGAGI.

This clonotype has more than one count but fewer than ten. The gene calls are TRBV30 and TRBJ1-5; D is ambiguous. Germline V CDR1 and CDR2: GTSNPN, SVGIG (reference sequence). V gave up 7 bases and J gave up 6 bases, with 19 bases separating them. The length of the CDR3 is 14 residues. CDR3 loop: CALSTRGGVQPQHF. The CDR3 DNA reads as TGTGCCTTATCAACCCGGGGTGGGGTTCAGCCCCAGCATTTT.

This clonotype was recorded many times. The genes are TRBV5-1 and TRBJ1-6; 7 nucleotides line up with TRBD1. V was pared by 4 bases and J by 7 bases, with 5 bases of the junction left unmatched. This CDR3 comprises 14 residues. The V gene's germline CDR1 is SGHRS and CDR2 YFSETQ. CDR3 amino acids: CASSGTGVNSPLHF. CDR3 nucleotide sequence: TGCGCCAGCAGCGGTACAGGGGTGAATTCACCCCTCCACTTT. Drawing the rest from reference TRBV5-1 and TRBJ1-6, the complete variable domain is KAGVTQTPRYLIKTRGQQVTLSCSPISGHRSVSWYQQTPGQGLQFLFEYFSETQRNKGNFPGRFSGRQFSNSRSEMNVSTLELGDSALYLCASSGTGVNSPLHFGNGTRLTVT.

This clonotype was found many times. V gene TRBV6-5 combines with J gene TRBJ2-1; the match to TRBD2 covers 8 bases. Germline V gene data show CDR1 as MNHEY and CDR2 as SVGAGI. Germline trimming cut 0 bases from V and 6 bases from J; bases unmatched to any gene: 7. The CDR3 length is 16 residues. For the CDR3, the DNA is TGTGCCAGCAGTTACTCGAGGAGCGGGGGAGGCAATGAGCAGTTCTTC. Amino acid sequence: CASSYSRSGGGNEQFF.

This clonotype was observed at least ten times. V gene TRBV6-1 combines with J gene TRBJ2-5; no firm D call. This CDR3 is 13 amino acids long. V was cut by 6 bases and J by 1 base, with 9 bases left in between. CDR1 and CDR2 from the germline V gene are MNHNS and SASEGT. CDR3 residues: CASRFASQETQYF. The DNA of the CDR3 is TGTGCCAGCAGGTTTGCCAGCCAAGAGACCCAGTACTTC.

This clonotype has a count of ten or more. CDR3 sequence: CASSMMSLAAGQYNEQFF. CDR3 nucleotides: TGTGCCAGTAGTATGATGTCCCTAGCAGCGGGTCAGTACAATGAGCAGTTCTTC. The chain uses TRBV19 and TRBJ2-1, with TRBD2 as a possible D gene (6 bases). Between the trimmed V and J ends, which lost 3 bases and 4 bases, there was a span of 22 bases. CDR1 and CDR2 (germline): LNHDA, SQIVND (reference sequence). This CDR3 has 18 amino acids.

In this sample, this clonotype turned up many times. The chain carries TRBV12-3 or TRBV12-4 and TRBJ1-1, with D maybe TRBD1 (5 bases). Deletions cut 0 bases from V and 1 base from J, with 9 bases between. The CDR3 is made up of 15 amino acids. CDR3: CASSLAWQGNTEAFF. CDR3 DNA: TGTGCCAGCAGTTTAGCGTGGCAGGGGAACACTGAAGCTTTCTTT.

This clonotype was recorded many times. CDR3 coding DNA: TGCAGCGTCAAGACCTACGAGCAGTACTTC. As protein: CSVKTYEQYF. The chain combines TRBV29-1 with TRBJ2-7; no clear D. The V gene lost 6 bases and the J gene lost 2 bases, with 5 bases spanning the gap. Per the germline V gene, CDR1 is SQVTM and CDR2 is ANQGSEA. CDR3 size: 10 residues.

This clonotype was observed many times. The chain couples TRBV25-1 to TRBJ1-6, with 7 bases lining up with TRBD1. The CDR3 totals 11 residues. Germline V gene lookup returns CDR1 MGHDK and CDR2 SYGVNS. J gave up 14 bases and V 7 bases, and 5 bases lay outside the gene matches. Here the CDR3 reads CASTRTGSLHF. CDR3 DNA: TGTGCCAGCACCAGGACAGGCTCCCTCCACTTT.

The V gene is TRBV7-2, the J gene TRBJ2-5; tentatively, D is TRBD2 (5 bases). V was shortened by 8 bases and J by 4 bases, with 23 bases between the two germline ends. Germline-derived CDR1 and CDR2 are SGHTA and FQGNSA. The CDR3 has 16 amino acids. In nucleotides, the CDR3 is TGTGCCAGCGGTTTTCCGGGGTGCCCCTTCGGAGAGACCCAGTACTTC. It codes for CASGFPGCPFGETQYF.

This clonotype came up many times. The J gene is TRBJ1-2, the V gene TRBV19, with D unclear. Germline CDR1 reads LNHDA; CDR2 reads SQIVND (reference sequence). This CDR3 spans 12 amino acids. V was clipped by 9 bases and J by 5 bases, with 13 bases between them. CDR3 residues: CASRDGQYGYTF. The CDR3 nucleotides are TGTGCCAGCCGAGACGGGCAATATGGCTACACCTTC.

The table lists this clonotype with many counts. This chain uses TRBV29-1 with TRBJ1-1; D may be TRBD1 (6 bases). The V gene lost 4 bases and the J gene lost 1 base, with 13 bases spanning the gap. The CDR3 is 14 residues long. Germline lookup yields CDR1 SQVTM and CDR2 ANQGSEA. The DNA for the CDR3 is TGCAGCGTTGGGAGGGTAGGGGGGAACACTGAAGCTTTCTTT. Residues: CSVGRVGGNTEAFF. The whole variable domain, remainder taken from reference TRBV29-1 and TRBJ1-1, is SAVISQKPSRDICQRGTSLTIQCQVDSQVTMMFWYRQQPGQSLTLIATANQGSEATYESGFVIDKFPISRPNLTFSTLTVSNMSPEDSSIYLCSVGRVGGNTEAFFGQGTRLTVV.

Many counts were recorded for this clonotype. This chain links TRBV28 with TRBJ2-2, with D possibly being TRBD2 (5 bases). Deletions cut 4 bases from V and 7 bases from J, with 19 bases between. The CDR3 extends over 16 amino acids. Germline-derived CDR1 and CDR2 are MDHEN and SYDVKM. The CDR3 coding sequence is TGTGCCAGCAGTTCCTACGGGATTAGAGGTGACGGGGAGCTGTTTTTT. This encodes CASSSYGIRGDGELFF.